This passage covers 3 T cell receptor beta chains from one sample sequenced in a study of T cells in women clearing cervical HPV infection. The method was immunoSEQ multiplex PCR; TCRdb's version includes in-frame clones alone and lacks a portion of them. The sample data list about 20,000 clones. The sequenced sample was blood buffy coat. The receptor set was obtained from a woman aged 18 to 69 with a cervical HPV16 infection that either progressed to CIN3+ or cleared (not recorded which).

For this clone: Read sequence stops 3 residues before the CDR3 end, and the germline J gene provides the missing end. V usage is TRBV6-1 and J usage is TRBJ2-7; a weak D match, TRBD2 (6 bases). V lost 2 bases and J 4 bases, leaving 12 bases between the germline ends. The germline gives CDR1 MNHNS, CDR2 SASEGT. The CDR3 runs to 14 residues. This CDR3 reads CASSEPAGSYEQYF. Incomplete CDR3 DNA: TGTGCCAGCAGTGAACCCGCGGGGTCTTACGAG.

Note on this clone: Coverage ceases 3 residues before the CDR3 finishes, and the germline J gene fills in the end. The gene calls are TRBV7-2 and TRBJ1-4, with TRBD1 matching over 7 bases. Germline V lookup: CDR1 SGHTA, CDR2 FQGNSA. There are 14 residues in the CDR3. V shed 2 bases, J shed 6 bases, and the junction held 3 bases outside the gene matches. The CDR3 region is CASSLQGGDEKLFF. The CDR3 bases that were read are TGTGCCAGCAGCTTACAGGGGGGTGATGAAAAA. Together with reference TRBV7-2 and TRBJ1-4, the CDR3 gives the full variable domain: GAGVSQSPSNKVTEKGKDVELRCDPISGHTALYWYRQSLGQGLEFLIYFQGNSAPDKSGLPSDRFSAERTGGSVSTLTIQRTQQEDSAVYLCASSLQGGDEKLFFGSGTQLSVL.

A word on this clone: The sequence runs out 3 residues before the end of the CDR3; the remainder is reconstructed from the germline J gene. The V call is TRBV7-8, the J call TRBJ2-5, with 7 bases that match TRBD1. This CDR3 comprises 13 residues. J lost 4 bases, V lost 6 bases, and 5 bases had no gene match. Germline CDR1 reads SGHVS; CDR2 reads FQNEAQ. The CDR3 is CASSRQGSETQYF. The CDR3 bases that were read are TGTGCCAGCAGTCGACAGGGTTCAGAGACC.